The clone carrying this TCR beta chain appeared once. These data belong to a study of blood T cell repertoires in COVID-19. Original data processing: Scientists estimated how many nucleated cells there were by amplifying reference gene primers. Assay used: immunoSEQ multiplex PCR; TCRdb lists only in-frame clones, some missing. That table supplies the V and J calls and clone size; D and trimming were determined from the DNA. The table lists roughly 26,000 clones, nearly 95% of them singletons. In germline, CDR1 is MNHEY, CDR2 SVGEGT. There are 12 residues in the CDR3. The ends were cut back, 5 bases at V and 7 bases at J, with 11 bases in the middle.

Material for sequencing was peripheral blood. This TCR came from a human donor in a cohort sampled during active COVID-19. This rearrangement joins TRBV6-2 or TRBV6-3 to TRBJ1-2, with D perhaps matching TRBD1 (6 bases). This CDR3 reads CASSQQGPGYTF. The CDR3 nucleotides are TGTGCCAGCAGTCAACAGGGCCCTGGCTACACCTTC.